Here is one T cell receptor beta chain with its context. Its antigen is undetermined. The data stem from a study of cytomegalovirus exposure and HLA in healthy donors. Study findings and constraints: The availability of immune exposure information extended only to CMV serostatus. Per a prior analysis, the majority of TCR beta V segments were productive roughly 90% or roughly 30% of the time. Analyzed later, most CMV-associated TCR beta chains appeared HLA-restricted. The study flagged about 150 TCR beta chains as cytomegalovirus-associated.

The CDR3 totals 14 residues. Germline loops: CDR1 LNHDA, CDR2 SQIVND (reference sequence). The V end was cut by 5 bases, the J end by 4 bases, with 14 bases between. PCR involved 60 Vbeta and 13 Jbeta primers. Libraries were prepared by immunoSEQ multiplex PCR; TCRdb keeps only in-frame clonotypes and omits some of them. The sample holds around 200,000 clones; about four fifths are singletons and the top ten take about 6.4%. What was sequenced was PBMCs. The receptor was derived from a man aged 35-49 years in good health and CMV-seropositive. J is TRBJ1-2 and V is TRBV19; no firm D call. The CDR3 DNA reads TGTGCCAGTAGTCCTACTGCGGCAACCTATGGCTACACCTTC. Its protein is CASSPTAATYGYTF.